This entry concerns a single TCR beta chain. One end of the junction fails to match germline, which may point to a read error. The CDR3 length is 16 residues. In germline, CDR1 is SGHNT, CDR2 YYREEE (reference sequence). The data are from a study of early T cells in non-severe SARS-CoV-2 infection. TCRdb reprocessed the 5' RACE reads with MiXCR, giving one entry per CDR3 protein. The sample includes tens of thousands of distinct CDR3 sequences, 9.5% to 15% of them seen just once. The clonotype originates from an adult who was a healthcare worker with PCR-confirmed SARS-CoV-2 infection or an uninfected control (not recorded which). This rearrangement joins TRBV5-4 to TRBJ1-1, with 10 bases identical to TRBD1. Sequenced material: whole blood. The CDR3 bases are TGTGTCAGCAGCTTCGGGGGGACAGGGGAGTACACTGAAGCTTTCTTT. This encodes CVSSFGGTGEYTEAFF.